This TCR beta chain was documented in a study of blood T cells in healthy people across ages. Germline CDR1 is SGHDN and CDR2 is FVKESK. The V gene end was trimmed by 1 base and the J gene end by 7 bases; junction bases not matched to a gene: 16. The CDR3 extends over 18 amino acids. The draw of peripheral blood yielded ten milliliters from each donor. Next came a second PCR, run for about 7 to 12 cycles, which used a sample-barcoded 5' primer along with a J-beta primer mix. All cDNA molecules were each tagged by a template-switch adaptor with 12 random nucleotides. TCRdb re-called the 5' RACE reads with MiXCR, one entry per CDR3 protein. The sample yields about 1.4 million distinct CDR3 sequences, approximately 63% seen once.

This sequence was found in a man aged 18 to 30 in good health. The sample consisted of blood. The J gene is TRBJ2-7, the V gene TRBV14, with 10 nucleotides matching TRBD2. CDR3 in DNA: TGTGCCAGCAGCCAAGGACTAGCGGGTACGAGCTCCTACAATGAGCAGTACTTC. This translates into CASSQGLAGTSSYNEQYF. Variable domain in full (rest from reference TRBV14 and TRBJ2-7): EAGVTQFPSHSVIEKGQTVTLRCDPISGHDNLYWYRRVMGKEIKFLLHFVKESKQDESGMPNNRFLAERTGGTYSTLKVQPAELEDSGVYFCASSQGLAGTSSYNEQYFGPGTRLTVT.